This T cell receptor beta chain came from a study of OX40 agonist ivuxolimab in advanced cancers. Study in general: Participants, 80% to 90% male, averaged around 60 years of age, ranging from roughly 20 to 79.

The table came from immunoSEQ multiplex PCR; TCRdb's copy has only in-frame clones and leaves some out. The sample includes under 100,000 clones, nearly 90% of them seen just once. Blood sampling was done at baseline, cycle 4 day 1, and cycle 7 day 1. Study results and caveats: On average, a greater number of expanded clones characterised CD8+ T cells relative to CD4+. Clonal expansion by week 6 occurred in CD4+ and CD8+ blood T cells (at 0.1 to 3.0 mg/kg).

On this clone itself: Its target is unknown.

Per germline, CDR1 LNHNV and CDR2 YYDKDF (reference sequence). The CDR3 has 14 residues. Trimming removed 4 bases from V and 0 bases from J, with 8 bases in between. The sample was CD4+ or CD8+ T cells sorted from blood, taken in a trial of the OX40 agonist ivuxolimab. The clonotype was recovered from an adult with an advanced solid tumor such as melanoma, head and neck, liver or kidney cancer. The chain combines TRBV15 with TRBJ2-3; D uncertain. The CDR3 DNA reads TGTGCCACCAGCACAGCCTCTAGCACAGATACGCAGTATTTT. Translation gives CATSTASSTDTQYF.